These T cell receptor beta chains were read from a single sample in a study of blood T cell repertoires in COVID-19. Method: immunoSEQ multiplex PCR; TCRdb's copy keeps in-frame clones and lacks some. The sample carries 350,000 or so clones, 86% recorded once. The sample consisted of PBMCs or T cells enriched from blood (not recorded which). The source is a woman in her 40s with acute COVID-19. CDR3s include the opening cysteine and the closing phenylalanine or tryptophan. The D gene is left open where the match is weak.

TRBJ1-2	TRBD1	TRBV7-9	CASSPGQGAYYGYTF
TRBJ2-7	TRBD1	TRBV4-3	CASSQETPRQGHRPYEQYF
TRBJ1-1	-	TRBV7-2	CASSLEGGNTEAFF
TRBJ2-6	-	TRBV6-2/TRBV6-3	CASSYRGSGANVLTF
TRBJ2-3	TRBD1	TRBV5-4	CASSLDTWGQTDTQYF
TRBJ1-2	TRBD1	TRBV19	CASTVRQGADGYTF
TRBJ2-5	-	TRBV4-2	CASSQGTSQETQYF
TRBJ1-2	-	TRBV27	CASSPDKTNYGYTF
TRBJ1-5	-	TRBV6-1	CASSEARGGGEPQHF
TRBJ1-1	-	TRBV7-2	CASSSRPGMDTEAFF
TRBJ1-1	-	TRBV3-1/TRBV3-2	CASSLKRGDTEAFF
TRBJ2-7	-	TRBV6-5	CASRSSSTTPYEQYF
TRBJ2-2	TRBD2	TRBV4-2	CASTPSGSTGTNTGELFF
TRBJ2-3	TRBD2	TRBV18	CASSHSSGGAADTQYF
TRBJ2-1	-	TRBV2	CASQIRGGRVLNEQFF
TRBJ2-7	TRBD1	TRBV7-9	CASSPRTGTSEQYF
TRBJ2-3	-	TRBV19	CASSIALRGRTDTQYF
TRBJ1-2	-	TRBV7-9	CASSAPGGYGYTF
TRBJ2-7	-	TRBV9	CASSVRGGLSSYEQYF
TRBJ2-1	TRBD2	TRBV15	CATSRDASGGPYNEQFF
TRBJ1-2	-	TRBV5-6	CASSLVGQGYGYTF
TRBJ1-1	-	TRBV5-1	CASSLVLSPGGTEAFF
TRBJ1-5	-	TRBV7-2	CASSPHSNQPQHF
TRBJ1-3	-	TRBV14	CASSRGHSGNTIYF
TRBJ2-5	-	TRBV28	CASSRQETQYF
TRBJ1-5	TRBD1	TRBV10-3	CAISESGTGGQPQHF
TRBJ1-4	TRBD1	TRBV11-1	CASKRDRRSEKLFF
TRBJ2-4	-	TRBV5-5	CASSLDIAKNIQYF
TRBJ2-4	-	TRBV2	CASSDVSFGAKNIQYF
TRBJ2-7	TRBD2	TRBV4-3	CASSQALGGSSYEQYF
TRBJ2-1	TRBD2	TRBV2	CAGRQRTSEQFF
TRBJ1-3	-	TRBV3-1/TRBV3-2	CASRLDSLYGNTIYF
TRBJ1-2	-	TRBV6-5	CASRQGGVRGYTF
TRBJ2-2	-	TRBV6-2/TRBV6-3	CASSYSLGRLVTGELFF
TRBJ1-2	-	TRBV28	CASSPDRSVGYTF
TRBJ1-1	TRBD1	TRBV29-1	CSALDRQNTEAFF
TRBJ2-1	TRBD1	TRBV5-5	CASSRNTGGISYNEQFF
TRBJ1-3	-	TRBV7-9	CASSLVVGASSGNTIYF
TRBJ2-3	TRBD2	TRBV5-6	CASSLGFGTRDTQYF
TRBJ1-5	TRBD1	TRBV3-1/TRBV3-2	CASSQAGTGGNQPQHF
TRBJ1-4	-	TRBV4-3	CASSQAVGGEKLFF
TRBJ2-1	-	TRBV2	CASRTTSYNEQFF
TRBJ2-7	TRBD1	TRBV3-1/TRBV3-2	CASSQDFGRDRQYF
TRBJ2-2	-	TRBV5-5	CASSLVGWGIPGELFF
TRBJ2-7	TRBD2	TRBV6-5	CASSYLAGGSYEQYF